The entry below describes one TCR beta chain. The authors ran a second PCR of roughly 6 to 12 cycles using a sample-barcoded 5' primer and a J-beta primer mix. MiXCR, applied by TCRdb to the 5' RACE reads, yields one record per CDR3 protein. The sample holds around 970,000 distinct CDR3 sequences, roughly 50% seen once. The data stem from a study of blood T cells in healthy people across ages. Input material: blood. This receptor was obtained from a woman aged 55-70 years in good health.

The CDR3 here is CASRGLAGGGTQYF. The CDR3 DNA follows: TGTGCCAGCAGAGGACTAGCGGGAGGGGGGACCCAGTACTTC. The chain links TRBV6-5 to TRBJ2-7; TRBD2 agrees at 15 bases. The J call may be mistaken, given a closer DNA end match to TRBJ2-5. Germline lookup yields CDR1 MNHEY and CDR2 SVGAGI. This CDR3 comprises 14 residues.